This T cell receptor beta chain was observed in a study of cytomegalovirus exposure and HLA in healthy donors. Study-wide results and caveats: Usually a TCR sequence was rare, but some public TCRs were found in many donors. Some TCR beta chains (roughly 160 of them) were listed as cytomegalovirus-associated.

As concerns this clone: Its target is unknown.

The table came from immunoSEQ multiplex PCR; TCRdb's copy has only in-frame clones and leaves some out. Here the sample spans under 200,000 clones, about 90% being singletons. Specimen: PBMCs. The sequence came from a young woman in good health and CMV-seropositive.

CDR3 in amino acids: CASSRSHLAGGAKNGELFF. The CDR3 DNA follows: TGCGCCAGCAGCCGAAGCCACTTGGCGGGGGGGGCCAAGAACGGGGAGCTGTTTTTT. V is TRBV4-1 and J is TRBJ2-2; 9 bases agree with TRBD2. V was clipped by 4 bases and J by 7 bases; unmatched bases: 19. Germline CDR1 and CDR2: MGHRA and YSYEKL. The CDR3 extends over 19 amino acids.